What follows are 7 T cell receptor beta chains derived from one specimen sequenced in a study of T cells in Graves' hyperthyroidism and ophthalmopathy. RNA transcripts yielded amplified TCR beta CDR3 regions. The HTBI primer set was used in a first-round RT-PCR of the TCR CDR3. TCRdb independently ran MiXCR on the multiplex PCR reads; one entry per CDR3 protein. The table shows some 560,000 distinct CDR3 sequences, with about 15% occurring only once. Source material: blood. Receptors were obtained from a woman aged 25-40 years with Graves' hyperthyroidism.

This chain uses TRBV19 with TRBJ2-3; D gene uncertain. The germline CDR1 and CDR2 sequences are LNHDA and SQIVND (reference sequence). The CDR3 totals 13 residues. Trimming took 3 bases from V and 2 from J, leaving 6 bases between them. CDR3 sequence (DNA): TGTGCCAGTAGTATGGAGACCACAGATACGCAGTATTTT. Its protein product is CASSMETTDTQYF.

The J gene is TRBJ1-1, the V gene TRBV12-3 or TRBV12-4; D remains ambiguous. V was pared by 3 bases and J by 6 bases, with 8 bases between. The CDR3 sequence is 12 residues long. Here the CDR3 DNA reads TGTGCCAGCAGTTTTGGGCACCCTGAAGCTTTCTTT. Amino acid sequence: CASSFGHPEAFF.

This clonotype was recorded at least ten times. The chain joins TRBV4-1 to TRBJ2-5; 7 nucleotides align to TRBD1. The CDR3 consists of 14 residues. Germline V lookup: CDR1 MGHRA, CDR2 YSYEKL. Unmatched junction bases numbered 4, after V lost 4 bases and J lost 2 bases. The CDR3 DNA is TGCGCCAGCAGCCCCCCGGACAGGCAAGAGACCCAGTACTTC. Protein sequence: CASSPPDRQETQYF.

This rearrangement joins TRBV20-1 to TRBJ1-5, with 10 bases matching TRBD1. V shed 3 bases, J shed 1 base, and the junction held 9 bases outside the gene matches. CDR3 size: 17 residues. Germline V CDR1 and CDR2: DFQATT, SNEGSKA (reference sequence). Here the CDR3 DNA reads TGCAGTGCTAGGGGACAGGGGCCGCCGCCGAGCAATCAGCCCCAGCATTTT. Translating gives CSARGQGPPPSNQPQHF.

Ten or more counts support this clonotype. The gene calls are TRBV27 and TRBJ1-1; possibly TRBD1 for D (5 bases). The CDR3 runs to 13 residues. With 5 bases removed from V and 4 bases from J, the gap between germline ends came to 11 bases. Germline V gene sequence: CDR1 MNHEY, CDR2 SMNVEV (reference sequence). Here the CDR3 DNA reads TGTGCCAGCAGTCCTAAGCAGGGCACTGAAGCTTTCTTT. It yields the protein CASSPKQGTEAFF.

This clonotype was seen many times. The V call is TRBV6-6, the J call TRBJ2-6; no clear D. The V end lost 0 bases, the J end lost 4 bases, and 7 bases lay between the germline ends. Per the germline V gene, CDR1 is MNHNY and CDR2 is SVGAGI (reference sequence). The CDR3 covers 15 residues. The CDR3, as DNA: TGTGCCAGCAGTTACTCTAGCTCCGGGGCCAACGTCCTGACTTTC. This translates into CASSYSSSGANVLTF.

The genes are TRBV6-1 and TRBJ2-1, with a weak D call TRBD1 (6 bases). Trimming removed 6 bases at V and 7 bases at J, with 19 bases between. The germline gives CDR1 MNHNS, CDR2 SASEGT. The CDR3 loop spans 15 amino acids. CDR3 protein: CASRTVGTGWNEQFF. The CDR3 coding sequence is TGTGCCAGCAGAACGGTGGGTACAGGGTGGAATGAGCAGTTCTTC.